Listed here are 29 T cell receptor beta chains from one sample, sequenced in a study of response to subunit inactivated influenza vaccine. TCRdb passed the RT-PCR reads through MiXCR, listing each CDR3 protein once. The sample includes under 200,000 distinct CDR3 sequences, about 10% of them seen just once. Material: CD8+ T cells sorted from PBMCs, obtained around 2 years after vaccination. The source of these receptors is a man aged 50 to 75 who received an inactivated influenza vaccine.

This clonotype was found a few times. This sequence joins TRBV2 and TRBJ2-1; no clear D. V lost 7 bases and J 6 bases, leaving 13 bases between the germline ends. The CDR3 contains 13 residues. Germline CDR1 and CDR2: SNHLY and FYNNEI. CDR3 DNA sequence: TGTGCCAGCATATCCCCGTGGTCCAATGAGCAGTTCTTC. The encoded protein is CASISPWSNEQFF.

J is TRBJ2-7 and V is TRBV28, with 9 bases fitting TRBD1. CDR3 length equals 16 residues. Germline CDR1 MDHEN, CDR2 SYDVKM. With V trimmed by 7 bases and J by 1 base, 11 bases remained unmatched. The CDR3 sequence: CASITAPGQGSYEQYF. As DNA, the CDR3 is TGTGCCAGCATTACGGCCCCGGGACAGGGTTCCTACGAGCAGTACTTC.

This clonotype was seen only a few times. The chain has TRBV6-1 and TRBJ2-1, with D maybe TRBD2 (6 bases). The CDR3 covers 18 residues. Trimming removed 5 bases from V and 0 bases from J, with 20 bases in between. Germline lookup yields CDR1 MNHNS and CDR2 SASEGT. The CDR3 DNA sequence: TGTGCCAGCAGTCCGGGACTCACTATATGGAGCTCCTACAATGAGCAGTTCTTC. Its protein product is CASSPGLTIWSSYNEQFF.

This clonotype is a singleton in its sample. The chain recombines TRBV9 with TRBJ2-7, with D uncertain. The V gene lost 2 bases and the J gene lost 6 bases, with 9 bases spanning the gap. Per the germline V gene, CDR1 is SGDLS and CDR2 is YYNGEE. CDR3 size: 12 residues. The CDR3 loop is CASSVSLGEQYF. CDR3 DNA sequence: TGTGCCAGCAGCGTTTCCCTCGGCGAGCAGTACTTC. The whole variable domain, remainder taken from reference TRBV9 and TRBJ2-7, is DSGVTQTPKHLITATGQRVTLRCSPRSGDLSVYWYQQSLDQGLQFLIQYYNGEERAKGNILERFSAQQFPDLHSELNLSSLELGDSALYFCASSVSLGEQYFGPGTRLTVT.

The chain couples TRBV25-1 to TRBJ2-2; 7 nucleotides agree with TRBD1. Germline V gene lookup returns CDR1 MGHDK and CDR2 SYGVNS. V was pared by 5 bases and J by 7 bases, with 7 bases of the junction left unmatched. CDR3 length equals 14 residues. This chain's CDR3 is CASSLSQGFGELFF. CDR3 DNA sequence: TGTGCCAGCAGTCTCTCACAGGGGTTCGGGGAGCTGTTTTTT.

The chain uses TRBV20-1 and TRBJ2-7; TRBD2 matches 13 bases. V lost 4 bases to trimming and J lost 6 bases; unmatched junction nucleotides: 6. The CDR3 length is 14 residues. The V gene's germline CDR1 is DFQATT and CDR2 SNEGSKA (reference sequence). The DNA of the CDR3 is TGCAGTGCTACGGGACTAGCGGGATGGGGCGAGCAGTACTTC. Residues: CSATGLAGWGEQYF.

This clonotype turned up a few times. The chain links TRBV15 to TRBJ2-3; D not certain. CDR1 and CDR2 (germline): LNHNV, YYDKDF (reference sequence). V was trimmed by 0 bases and J by 3 bases, leaving 19 bases between them. CDR3 length: 18 amino acids. The CDR3, as DNA: TGTGCCACCAGCAGAGACCCGTCCGCCCGCACAGTGACAGATACGCAGTATTTT. Its translation: CATSRDPSARTVTDTQYF.

V is TRBV28 and J is TRBJ2-7; D is unresolved. Between the trimmed V and J ends, which lost 6 bases and 0 bases, there was a span of 12 bases. CDR1 and CDR2 (germline): MDHEN, SYDVKM. CDR3 length: 14 amino acids. As DNA, the CDR3 is TGTGCCAGCAGCTTCGCTATAAGCTCCTACGAGCAGTACTTC. Its protein product is CASSFAISSYEQYF.

The rearrangement uses TRBV15 and TRBJ2-7; no clear D. The CDR3 spans 14 residues. Germline CDR1 is LNHNV and CDR2 is YYDKDF (reference sequence). V dropped 1 base and J dropped 2 bases, with 9 bases sitting between them. CDR3: CATSRASFTYEQYF. The CDR3 coding sequence is TGTGCCACCAGCAGAGCTTCCTTTACCTACGAGCAGTACTTC.

This chain links TRBV13 with TRBJ2-7; 7 bases fit TRBD1. J lost 0 bases, V lost 1 base, and 12 bases had no gene match. The germline V gene encodes CDR1 PRHDT and CDR2 FYEKMQ (reference sequence). The CDR3 has 18 residues. The CDR3 loop reads CASSLEANRGLDSYEQYF. The CDR3 nucleotides are TGTGCCAGCAGCTTAGAGGCCAACAGGGGATTGGACTCCTACGAGCAGTACTTC. The entire variable domain, with the rest obtained from reference TRBV13 and TRBJ2-7, is as follows: AAGVIQSPRHLIKEKRETATLKCYPIPRHDTVYWYQQGPGQDPQFLISFYEKMQSDKGSIPDRFSAQQFSDYHSELNMSSLELGDSALYFCASSLEANRGLDSYEQYFGPGTRLTVT.

This chain connects TRBV7-2 to TRBJ2-7; 8 positions match TRBD2. CDR3 size: 13 residues. Unmatched junction bases numbered 5, after V lost 4 bases and J lost 6 bases. In germline, CDR1 is SGHTA, CDR2 FQGNSA. CDR3 region: CASSWGLEGEQYF. The CDR3 DNA sequence: TGTGCCAGCAGCTGGGGACTAGAAGGCGAGCAGTACTTC. Full variable domain (missing parts from reference TRBV7-2 and TRBJ2-7): GAGVSQSPSNKVTEKGKDVELRCDPISGHTALYWYRQSLGQGLEFLIYFQGNSAPDKSGLPSDRFSAERTGGSVSTLTIQRTQQEDSAVYLCASSWGLEGEQYFGPGTRLTVT.

This clonotype was seen repeatedly, ten times or more. This chain uses TRBV12-3 or TRBV12-4 with TRBJ1-5; no definite D call. V lost 6 bases and J lost 1, with 10 bases in between. The CDR3 has 14 residues. The CDR3 DNA reads TGTGCCAGCAGCCGAGACGGAAGCAATCAGCCCCAGCATTTT. Translation: CASSRDGSNQPQHF.

This clonotype occurred a few times. A read error may explain this, as a much larger clone is one base away. The chain combines TRBV5-8 with TRBJ2-7; no clear D gene. V shed 4 bases and J shed 3 bases, with 11 bases lying between them. The CDR3 length is 13 residues. CDR1 is SGHTS and CDR2 is YDEGEE in the germline V gene. CDR3 sequence (DNA): TGTGCCAGCAGCCTCAGATACTTCTACGAGCAGTACTTC. Encoded protein: CASSLRYFYEQYF.

This sequence joins TRBV6-1 and TRBJ2-1; 13 bases fit TRBD2. The CDR3 is made up of 15 amino acids. CDR1 MNHNS and CDR2 SASEGT come from the germline V gene. Trimming removed 5 bases from V and 7 bases from J; junction bases left unmatched: 5. The CDR3 DNA reads as TGTGCCAGCAGTCCCGGACTAGCGGGAGCAAATGAGCAGTTCTTC. Amino acid sequence: CASSPGLAGANEQFF.

The V call is TRBV12-3 or TRBV12-4, the J call TRBJ2-3; D is possibly TRBD2 (6 bases). This CDR3 spans 13 amino acids. Trimming removed 1 base at V and 6 bases at J, with 8 bases between. CDR3 DNA sequence: TGTGCCAGCAGTTTAGGCGGGGACGATACGCAGTATTTT. This codes for CASSLGGDDTQYF.

This clonotype came up a few times. The chain combines TRBV4-3 with TRBJ2-3; 11 nucleotides line up with TRBD2. The V gene end was trimmed by 3 bases and the J gene end by 1 base; junction bases not matched to a gene: 9. CDR3 length equals 18 residues. The germline gives CDR1 LGHNA, CDR2 YSLEER. The DNA for the CDR3 is TGCGCCAGCAGCCATATAGCGGGAGGGGCGGGACGCACAGATACGCAGTATTTT. Translating gives CASSHIAGGAGRTDTQYF.

This clonotype was counted between two and nine times. This chain uses TRBV7-8 with TRBJ2-1, with 8 bases that match TRBD2. V lost 1 base and J lost 7; bases outside the gene matches: 3. Germline V gives CDR1 SGHVS, CDR2 FQNEAQ. The CDR3 totals 14 residues. CDR3 in DNA: TGTGCCAGCAGCTTAGGGGCTAGCGGGAATGAGCAGTTCTTC. Encoded protein: CASSLGASGNEQFF.

Many counts were recorded for this clonotype. J is TRBJ2-5 and V is TRBV11-2, with a weak D call TRBD1 (6 bases). Germline CDR1 SGHAT, CDR2 FQNNGV. Trimming removed 2 bases from V and 5 bases from J, with 12 bases in between. The CDR3 length is 14 residues. This chain's CDR3 is CASSLSQGTETQYF. The CDR3 bases are TGTGCCAGCAGCTTATCACAGGGAACGGAGACCCAGTACTTC.

The chain carries TRBV7-2 and TRBJ2-1; 11 nucleotides match TRBD2. The CDR3 loop spans 14 amino acids. V gave up 5 bases and J gave up 6 bases; unmatched junction bases: 3. The germline V gene has CDR1 SGHTA and CDR2 FQGNSA. CDR3 bases: TGTGCCAGCAGCCCCGGGACTAGCGGCAATGAGCAGTTCTTC. This gives the protein CASSPGTSGNEQFF. Drawing the rest from reference TRBV7-2 and TRBJ2-1, the complete variable domain is GAGVSQSPSNKVTEKGKDVELRCDPISGHTALYWYRQSLGQGLEFLIYFQGNSAPDKSGLPSDRFSAERTGGSVSTLTIQRTQQEDSAVYLCASSPGTSGNEQFFGPGTRLTVL.

The CDR3 nucleotides are TGTGCCAGCAGTGTCAGCCTCCGTATGAACACTGAAGCTTTCTTT. Protein: CASSVSLRMNTEAFF. J is TRBJ1-1 and V is TRBV2; D not certain. Germline CDR1 reads SNHLY; CDR2 reads FYNNEI. V was pared by 4 bases and J by 0 bases, with 12 bases between. The CDR3 runs to 15 residues.

This chain connects TRBV2 to TRBJ2-2; 7 bases are shared with TRBD1. The CDR3 extends over 14 amino acids. Trimming removed 11 bases from V and 0 bases from J; junction bases left unmatched: 6. Germline-derived CDR1 and CDR2 are SNHLY and FYNNEI. CDR3 coding DNA: TGTGCCGATTCGACAGGGACGAACACCGGGGAGCTGTTTTTT. Its protein product is CADSTGTNTGELFF.

This clonotype has more than one count but fewer than ten. J is TRBJ1-5 and V is TRBV6-5; D gene unclear. This CDR3 spans 14 amino acids. V lost 2 bases, J lost 3 bases, and 8 bases lay in between. CDR1 is MNHEY and CDR2 is SVGAGI in the germline V gene. CDR3 nucleotide sequence: TGTGCCAGCAGTTACGTAGGGAACAATCAGCCCCAGCATTTT. It is translated as CASSYVGNNQPQHF.

CDR3 residues: CASSSTLAEISGELFF. CDR3 DNA sequence: TGTGCCAGCAGCTCTACCCTTGCCGAAATCTCCGGGGAGCTGTTTTTT. This chain uses TRBV7-9 with TRBJ2-2; D uncertain. Trimming removed 4 bases at V and 6 bases at J, with 18 bases between. Germline values: CDR1 SEHNR, CDR2 FQNEAQ (reference sequence). This CDR3 has 16 amino acids. The full variable domain, its missing parts supplied by reference TRBV7-9 and TRBJ2-2, is DTGVSQNPRHKITKRGQNVTFRCDPISEHNRLYWYRQTLGQGPEFLTYFQNEAQLEKSRLLSDRFSAERPKGSFSTLEIQRTEQGDSAMYLCASSSTLAEISGELFFGEGSRLTVL.

In this sample, this clonotype turned up a few times. The chain uses TRBV27 and TRBJ1-5; no definite D call. Trimming removed 5 bases at V and 2 bases at J, with 13 bases between. Per the germline V gene, CDR1 is MNHEY and CDR2 is SMNVEV (reference sequence). There are 15 residues in the CDR3. The CDR3 region has the DNA TGTGCCAGCAGTCCCACCCTTTGGGGCAATCAGCCCCAGCATTTT. Amino acids: CASSPTLWGNQPQHF.

This clonotype appeared a few times. The gene calls are TRBV12-3 or TRBV12-4 and TRBJ2-5, with TRBD1 matching 8 bases. The trim removed 3 bases at V and 4 bases at J, leaving 4 bases unmatched. The CDR3 has 14 amino acids. For the CDR3, the DNA is TGTGCCAGCAGTTTGCCCACAGGGGGAGAGACCCAGTACTTC. Its protein is CASSLPTGGETQYF.

The V call is TRBV6-5, the J call TRBJ2-7, with TRBD1 matching 9 bases. Germline V gene lookup returns CDR1 MNHEY and CDR2 SVGAGI. This CDR3 comprises 15 residues. Germline trimming cut 0 bases from V and 7 bases from J; bases unmatched to any gene: 7. CDR3 DNA: TGTGCCAGCAGTTACTCGAGGACAGGGGCGGGGGAGCAGTACTTC. Translation gives CASSYSRTGAGEQYF.

This clonotype has at least ten counts. This chain uses TRBV3-1 with TRBJ2-3; the match to TRBD1 covers 9 bases. The length of the CDR3 is 14 residues. V was clipped by 1 base and J by 6 bases; unmatched bases: 2. Germline lookup yields CDR1 LGHDT and CDR2 YNNKEL (reference sequence). The CDR3 region is CASSQGTGVDTQYF. The CDR3 DNA reads as TGTGCCAGCAGCCAAGGGACAGGGGTGGATACGCAGTATTTT.

The CDR3 reads CASSLTPPYEQYF. CDR3 sequence (DNA): TGTGCCAGCAGTTTAACGCCCCCCTACGAGCAGTACTTC. J is TRBJ2-7 and V is TRBV27, with unresolved D. Germline CDR1 is MNHEY and CDR2 is SMNVEV (reference sequence). Trimming took off 2 bases at V and 2 bases at J, with 7 bases between the two ends. The CDR3 has 13 amino acids.

V usage is TRBV27 and J usage is TRBJ1-1, with D possibly matching TRBD1 (6 bases). V lost 1 base and J 3 bases, leaving 12 bases between the germline ends. Germline-derived CDR1 and CDR2 are MNHEY and SMNVEV (reference sequence). The length of the CDR3 is 15 residues. CDR3 nucleotide sequence: TGTGCCAGCAGTTTATTAATAGGGGGGGACACTGAAGCTTTCTTT. It yields the protein CASSLLIGGDTEAFF.